This entry lists 21 T cell receptor beta chains sequenced from one sample in a study of shared clonotypes between healthy human individuals. Sequenced by immunoSEQ multiplex PCR; TCRdb stores in-frame clones only, minus some. The table has a few million clones, over 85% seen once. Material: naive CD4+ T cells sorted from blood. Documented subset: CD45RA+ positively selected. All receptors come from a man aged 18-30 years in good health.

In its sample, this clone was seen once. The V call is TRBV5-6, the J call TRBJ1-5, with D unresolved. The CDR3 totals 14 residues. With 3 bases removed from V and 7 bases from J, the gap between germline ends came to 14 bases. From germline, CDR1 is SGHDT and CDR2 YYEEEE. DNA of the CDR3: TGTGCCAGCAGCTCGTCCGGGTTTTACCAGCCCCAGCATTTT. Protein sequence: CASSSSGFYQPQHF. Drawing the rest from reference TRBV5-6 and TRBJ1-5, the complete variable domain is DAGVTQSPTHLIKTRGQQVTLRCSPKSGHDTVSWYQQALGQGPQFIFQYYEEEERQRGNFPDRFSGHQFPNYSSELNVNALLLGDSALYLCASSSSGFYQPQHFGDGTRLSIL.

V gene TRBV29-1 combines with J gene TRBJ2-5, with TRBD2 matching 11 bases. With the DNA end fitting TRBJ2-7 better, the J assignment may be wrong. The CDR3 covers 14 residues. Germline CDR1 reads SQVTM; CDR2 reads ANQGSEA. The CDR3 region is CSVATSGAFYEQYF. The CDR3 nucleotides are TGCAGCGTCGCGACTAGCGGGGCATTTTACGAGCAGTACTTC.

J is TRBJ2-2 and V is TRBV28; D is unresolved. Germline loops: CDR1 MDHEN, CDR2 SYDVKM. V lost 0 bases to trimming and J lost 7 bases, with 3 bases between them. The CDR3 is 12 residues long. The CDR3 DNA sequence: TGTGCCAGCAGTTTATGGGACGGGGAGCTGTTTTTT. This translates into CASSLWDGELFF.

This chain links TRBV5-8 with TRBJ2-3, with 10 bases that match TRBD2. V lost 0 bases and J lost 0; bases outside the gene matches: 4. The CDR3 contains 17 residues. Germline V gives CDR1 SGHTS, CDR2 YDEGEE. The CDR3 reads CASSLGATSGSTDTQYF. CDR3 DNA: TGTGCCAGCAGCTTGGGCGCGACTAGCGGGAGCACAGATACGCAGTATTTT.

This chain connects TRBV7-6 to TRBJ1-6; D is undetermined. The V gene's germline CDR1 is SGHVS and CDR2 FNYEAQ. This CDR3 has 17 amino acids. Trimming removed 1 base from V and 7 bases from J, with 17 bases in between. In DNA form, the CDR3 reads TGTGCCAGCAGCTTAGTGGCACTAAGAGAACAGAATTCACCCCTCCACTTT. This sequence encodes CASSLVALREQNSPLHF. The full variable domain, with the rest looked up from reference TRBV7-6 and TRBJ1-6, is GAGVSQSPRYKVTKRGQDVALRCDPISGHVSLYWYRQALGQGPEFLTYFNYEAQQDKSGLPNDRFSAERPEGSISTLTIQRTEQRDSAMYRCASSLVALREQNSPLHFGNGTRLTVT.

The rearrangement links TRBV19 to TRBJ2-1, with 7 bases matching TRBD1. The CDR3 is made up of 20 amino acids. J gave up 3 bases and V 0 bases, and 17 bases lay outside the gene matches. The germline gives CDR1 LNHDA, CDR2 SQIVND (reference sequence). CDR3 loop: CASSIDPKVSGGPLYNEQFF. CDR3 nucleotide sequence: TGTGCCAGTAGTATAGACCCGAAGGTCTCAGGGGGACCCCTCTACAATGAGCAGTTCTTC. The full variable domain, with the rest looked up from reference TRBV19 and TRBJ2-1, is DGGITQSPKYLFRKEGQNVTLSCEQNLNHDAMYWYRQDPGQGLRLIYYSQIVNDFQKGDIAEGYSVSREKKESFPLTVTSAQKNPTAFYLCASSIDPKVSGGPLYNEQFFGPGTRLTVL.

The chain uses TRBV6-6 and TRBJ1-2; 7 bases are a match to TRBD1. The CDR3 covers 15 residues. V lost 2 bases to trimming and J lost 8 bases; unmatched junction nucleotides: 11. From germline, CDR1 is MNHNY and CDR2 SVGAGI (reference sequence). CDR3 sequence (DNA): TGTGCCAGCAGTTACAAGCCGGGACAGTGGTACGGCTACACCTTC. Translated: CASSYKPGQWYGYTF.

The V gene is TRBV4-3, the J gene TRBJ2-7; 8 positions agree with TRBD2. Trimming took 1 base from V and 6 from J; bases not matched to a gene: 11. The germline V gene has CDR1 LGHNA and CDR2 YSLEER. CDR3 length: 16 residues. CDR3 bases: TGCGCCAGCAGCCAAGGACTTGGAGCGGGAGCTTCCGAGCAGTACTTC. This codes for CASSQGLGAGASEQYF.

V and J are TRBV19 and TRBJ1-1; the match to TRBD1 covers 7 bases. The junction had 8 bases not matched to a gene; V was cut back by 6 bases and J by 1 base. CDR1 is LNHDA, CDR2 SQIVND, per germline (reference sequence). The CDR3 runs to 15 residues. In DNA, the CDR3 is TGTGCCAGTAGACCCGACAGGGCGGGGAACACTGAAGCTTTCTTT. It specifies CASRPDRAGNTEAFF. Looking up the rest from reference TRBV19 and TRBJ1-1 gives the full variable domain: DGGITQSPKYLFRKEGQNVTLSCEQNLNHDAMYWYRQDPGQGLRLIYYSQIVNDFQKGDIAEGYSVSREKKESFPLTVTSAQKNPTAFYLCASRPDRAGNTEAFFGQGTRLTVV.

The chain has TRBV11-2 and TRBJ2-5; D is possibly TRBD1 or TRBD2 (5 bases each). Germline CDR1 reads SGHAT; CDR2 reads FQNNGV. With 1 base removed from V and 2 bases from J, the gap between germline ends came to 14 bases. CDR3 size: 16 residues. In nucleotides, the CDR3 is TGTGCCAGCAGCTTAGGTAGAGGGGCCCCACAAGAGACCCAGTACTTC. As protein: CASSLGRGAPQETQYF. The complete variable domain, with remaining parts taken from reference TRBV11-2 and TRBJ2-5, reads EAGVAQSPRYKIIEKRQSVAFWCNPISGHATLYWYQQILGQGPKLLIQFQNNGVVDDSQLPKDRFSAERLKGVDSTLKIQPAKLEDSAVYLCASSLGRGAPQETQYFGPGTRLLVL.

V is TRBV27 and J is TRBJ2-1; D is perhaps TRBD2 (7 bases). The CDR3 covers 14 residues. Germline CDR1 reads MNHEY; CDR2 reads SMNVEV (reference sequence). With 6 bases removed from V and 8 bases from J, the gap between germline ends came to 17 bases. The CDR3 protein is CASRNQGGGDEQFF. In DNA form, the CDR3 reads TGTGCCAGCAGAAACCAGGGAGGGGGAGATGAGCAGTTCTTC.

The chain employs TRBV19 and TRBJ2-5; 8 bases line up with TRBD2. Germline-derived CDR1 and CDR2 are LNHDA and SQIVND (reference sequence). V lost 5 bases and J lost 14; bases outside the gene matches: 19. The CDR3 runs 15 residues. The CDR3 sequence is CASSQKISGKAILYF. CDR3 sequence (DNA): TGTGCCAGTAGTCAAAAGATTAGCGGGAAGGCGATCCTATACTTC.

J is TRBJ1-6 and V is TRBV18; tentatively, D is TRBD1 (6 bases). Trimming cost V 2 bases and J 7 bases, with 9 bases left between them. From germline, CDR1 is KGHSH and CDR2 LQKENI. The CDR3 loop spans 14 amino acids. DNA for the CDR3: TGTGCCAGCTCACCAGAGGACAGAAATTCACCCCTCCACTTT. It translates to CASSPEDRNSPLHF.

V usage is TRBV5-1 and J usage is TRBJ2-1, with 10 positions matching TRBD1. V dropped 4 bases and J dropped 6; count of bases not matched to a gene: 4. Germline lookup yields CDR1 SGHRS and CDR2 YFSETQ. The CDR3 length is 14 residues. This chain's CDR3 is CASSMGQGSNEQFF. Written as DNA, the CDR3 is TGCGCCAGCAGCATGGGACAGGGGAGCAATGAGCAGTTCTTC.

The chain combines TRBV5-4 with TRBJ2-3; perhaps TRBD1 as D (6 bases). Per the germline V gene, CDR1 is SGHNT and CDR2 is YYREEE (reference sequence). V lost 1 base and J lost 0, with 9 bases in between. The CDR3 length is 15 residues. The CDR3 is CASSLRTASTDTQYF. CDR3 nucleotides: TGTGCCAGCAGCTTGAGGACAGCTAGCACAGATACGCAGTATTTT. Based on the CDR3 plus reference TRBV5-4 and TRBJ2-3, the full variable domain is ETGVTQSPTHLIKTRGQQVTLRCSSQSGHNTVSWYQQALGQGPQFIFQYYREEENGRGNFPPRFSGLQFPNYSSELNVNALELDDSALYLCASSLRTASTDTQYFGPGTRLTVL.

Concerning this clone itself: In the same sample, other DNA sequences code for this CDR3. This chain joins TRBV4-1 and TRBJ2-3, with D possibly matching TRBD2 (6 bases). The CDR3 length is 13 residues. CDR1 is MGHRA, CDR2 YSYEKL, per germline. V shed 4 bases and J shed 2 bases, with 7 bases lying between them. In DNA form, the CDR3 reads TGCGCCAGCAGCCGCGGGGTCACAGATACGCAGTATTTT. Residues: CASSRGVTDTQYF.

The sample holds one count of this clone. The CDR3 spells CASSREGGNEQFF. The CDR3 DNA is TGCGCCAGCAGCCGAGAAGGGGGCAATGAGCAGTTCTTC. The V gene is TRBV4-3, the J gene TRBJ2-1; the D gene is possibly TRBD1 (6 bases). The CDR3 is made up of 13 amino acids. In germline, CDR1 is LGHNA, CDR2 YSLEER. Trimming removed 4 bases from V and 6 bases from J, with 10 bases in between.

The CDR3 sequence is CASSQDGVLLQRTDTQYF. CDR3 coding DNA: TGTGCCAGCAGCCAAGATGGGGTACTCCTTCAACGCACAGATACGCAGTATTTT. The chain recombines TRBV4-2 with TRBJ2-3; the D is unclear. The germline V gene has CDR1 LGHNA and CDR2 YNFKEQ. The CDR3 is made up of 18 amino acids. V gave up 0 bases and J gave up 1 base, with 17 bases separating them.

This chain uses TRBV10-1 with TRBJ2-3; D is possibly TRBD2 (6 bases). The CDR3 extends over 17 amino acids. Germline lookup yields CDR1 WNHNN and CDR2 SYGVQD (reference sequence). Deletions cut 3 bases from V and 2 bases from J, with 18 bases between. The chain's CDR3 is CASSDGGLSIATDTQYF. As DNA, the CDR3 is TGCGCCAGCAGTGACGGCGGACTATCAATAGCCACAGATACGCAGTATTTT.

This clone has just a few counts. The chain links TRBV28 to TRBJ2-2; no definite D call. This CDR3 contains 14 residues. From germline, CDR1 is MDHEN and CDR2 SYDVKM. Trimming removed 6 bases at V and 2 bases at J, with 10 bases between. In nucleotides, the CDR3 is TGTGCCAGCAGGGTGGGCACTAACACCGGGGAGCTGTTTTTT. This translates into CASRVGTNTGELFF.

This chain links TRBV28 with TRBJ1-5, with 7 bases identical to TRBD1. CDR1 is MDHEN, CDR2 SYDVKM, per germline. The CDR3 is 18 amino acids. V lost 4 bases, J lost 0 bases, and 12 bases stayed unmatched. The CDR3 DNA sequence: TGTGCCAGCAGTTCATTAGCCCTGGGACAGAATAGCAATCAGCCCCAGCATTTT. This codes for CASSSLALGQNSNQPQHF.